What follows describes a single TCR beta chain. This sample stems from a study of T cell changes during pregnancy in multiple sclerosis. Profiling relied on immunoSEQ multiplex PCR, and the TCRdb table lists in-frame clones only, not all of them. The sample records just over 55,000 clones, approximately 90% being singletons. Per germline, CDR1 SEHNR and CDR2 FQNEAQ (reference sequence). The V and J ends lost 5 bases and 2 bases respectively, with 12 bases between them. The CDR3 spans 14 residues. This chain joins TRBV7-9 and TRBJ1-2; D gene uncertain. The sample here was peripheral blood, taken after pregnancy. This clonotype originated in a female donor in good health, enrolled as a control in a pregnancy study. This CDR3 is CASSPESLNYGYTF. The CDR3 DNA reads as TGTGCCAGCAGCCCCGAGTCCCTCAACTATGGCTACACCTTC.